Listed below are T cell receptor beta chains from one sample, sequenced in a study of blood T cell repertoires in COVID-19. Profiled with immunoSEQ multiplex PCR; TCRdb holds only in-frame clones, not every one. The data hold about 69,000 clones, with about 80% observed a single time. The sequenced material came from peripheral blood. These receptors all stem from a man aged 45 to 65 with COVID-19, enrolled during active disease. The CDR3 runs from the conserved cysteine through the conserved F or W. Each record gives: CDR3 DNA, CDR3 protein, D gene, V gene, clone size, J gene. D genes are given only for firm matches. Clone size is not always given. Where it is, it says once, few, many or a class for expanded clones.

TGTGCCAGCAGCGCCCTGCCGGGACAGGGAGCAGATACGCAGTATTTT,CASSALPGQGADTQYF,TRBD1,TRBV11-2,.,TRBJ2-3
TGTGCCAGCAGCCAAGAGTCGGCGGGGGCCTACGAGCAGTACTTC,CASSQESAGAYEQYF,TRBD2,TRBV3-1/TRBV3-2,.,TRBJ2-7
TGCGCCAGCAGCCCTTCGACAGGGGTCAATCAGCCCCAGCATTTT,CASSPSTGVNQPQHF,TRBD1,TRBV5-1,.,TRBJ1-5
TGTGCCAGCACCCCTTCGACAGTCTACGAGCAGTACTTC,CASTPSTVYEQYF,.,TRBV12-3/TRBV12-4,.,TRBJ2-7
TGTGCCAGCAGCGAGGGAACGGCTAGCAATCAGCCCCAGCATTTT,CASSEGTASNQPQHF,.,TRBV25-1,.,TRBJ1-5
TGTGCCAGCAGCCCACTTTCGGGGGGGTCCCAAGAGACCCAGTACTTC,CASSPLSGGSQETQYF,TRBD2,TRBV11-2,.,TRBJ2-5
TGTGCCAGCAGTTTATCGCACTTGGTAGGGAGGGACTCCTACGAGCAGTACTTC,CASSLSHLVGRDSYEQYF,TRBD2,TRBV27,.,TRBJ2-7
TGTGCCAGCACCAGACAGGAGTTGGGCTATGGCTACACCTTC,CASTRQELGYGYTF,.,TRBV7-9,.,TRBJ1-2
TGCGCCAGCAGCCACGGGGACTATGCCGGAGAGACCCAGTACTTC,CASSHGDYAGETQYF,TRBD2,TRBV4-3,.,TRBJ2-5
TGCGCCAGCAGCGTGACGGGGGAGTTGGGAAACATTCAGTACTTC,CASSVTGELGNIQYF,.,TRBV4-1,.,TRBJ2-4
TGTGCCAGCAGACCTGCGGACAGGCTCGCGTCCTTTGGCTACACCTTC,CASRPADRLASFGYTF,TRBD1,TRBV6-2/TRBV6-3,.,TRBJ1-2
TGTGCCAGCTCACTTGGACAGGGTGGATCACCCCTCCACTTT,CASSLGQGGSPLHF,TRBD1,TRBV18,.,TRBJ1-6
TGCGCCAGCAGTCCTGACAGGGCGTCAACTAATGAAAAACTGTTTTTT,CASSPDRASTNEKLFF,TRBD1,TRBV5-1,.,TRBJ1-4
TGCGCCAGCAGCCAAGACGGACTAGCGGGGTCCTACAATGAGCAGTTCTTC,CASSQDGLAGSYNEQFF,TRBD2,TRBV4-1,.,TRBJ2-1
TGTGCCAGCAGCGTAGCGGGACAGCCTAATGAAAAACTGTTTTTT,CASSVAGQPNEKLFF,TRBD1,TRBV9,.,TRBJ1-4
TGTGCCAGCAGTCCGGACACCTATGGCTACACCTTC,CASSPDTYGYTF,.,TRBV12-3/TRBV12-4,.,TRBJ1-2
TGTGCCAGCAGCCCCAGCCCTCTCCTTGGCGGGGGGAATTCCTACAATGAGCAGTTCTTC,CASSPSPLLGGGNSYNEQFF,TRBD2,TRBV14,.,TRBJ2-1
TGTGCCAGCCTTGAGGGGGATTCACCCCTCCACTTT,CASLEGDSPLHF,.,TRBV6-5,.,TRBJ1-6
TGCGCCAGCAGCTGGGGCCAGGGAGGTGAGCAGTTCTTC,CASSWGQGGEQFF,.,TRBV5-1,few,TRBJ2-1
TGTGCCAGCACCCCCCTTGCAACTAATGAAAAACTGTTTTTT,CASTPLATNEKLFF,.,TRBV9,.,TRBJ1-4
TGTGCCAGCAGCACCCGGACAGGGGGCGTCTATGGCTACACCTTC,CASSTRTGGVYGYTF,TRBD1,TRBV11-2,.,TRBJ1-2
TGTGCCAGCAGCCTGGGGACATATAGCAATCAGCCCCAGCATTTT,CASSLGTYSNQPQHF,.,TRBV5-5,.,TRBJ1-5
TGTGCCAGCTCGTACTACGGGACAGGGGCTACCTACGAGCAGTACTTC,CASSYYGTGATYEQYF,TRBD1,TRBV18,.,TRBJ2-7
TGTGCCAGCAGCGTAGCCGGGACTAGCGTCCATGAGCAGTTCTTC,CASSVAGTSVHEQFF,TRBD2,TRBV9,once,TRBJ2-1
TGTGCCAGCAGTACAGCGGGGGGCGACTGGGAGACCCAGTACTTC,CASSTAGGDWETQYF,TRBD2,TRBV3-1/TRBV3-2,.,TRBJ2-5